The clone carrying this T cell receptor (beta chain) has ten or more counts. From about 400 ng of RNA, a library with molecular barcoded alpha/delta and beta/gamma adaptors was made. Using its own MiXCR run on the reads, TCRdb lists one record per CDR3 protein. The table includes around 65,000 distinct CDR3 sequences, roughly 18% detected once. V gave up 6 bases and J gave up 5 bases, with 19 bases separating them. CDR1 is MNHEY, CDR2 SVGEGT, per germline. This CDR3 has 16 amino acids. The data stem from a study of read filtering for tumor transcriptome and immune sequencing. In the study overall: Eight or nine patients were R-ISS I, roughly 15 were R-ISS II, 6 or 7 were R-ISS III.

This receptor was obtained from a donor aged 40 or over with multiple myeloma. V gene TRBV6-2 or TRBV6-3 combines with J gene TRBJ2-2; D is perhaps TRBD2 (5 bases). Sequences were obtained from a population of CD138-negative cells sorted from bone marrow. CDR3 protein: CASSFVGSRGTGELFF. DNA for the CDR3: TGTGCCAGCAGCTTTGTGGGCTCCCGGGGTACCGGGGAGCTGTTTTTT.